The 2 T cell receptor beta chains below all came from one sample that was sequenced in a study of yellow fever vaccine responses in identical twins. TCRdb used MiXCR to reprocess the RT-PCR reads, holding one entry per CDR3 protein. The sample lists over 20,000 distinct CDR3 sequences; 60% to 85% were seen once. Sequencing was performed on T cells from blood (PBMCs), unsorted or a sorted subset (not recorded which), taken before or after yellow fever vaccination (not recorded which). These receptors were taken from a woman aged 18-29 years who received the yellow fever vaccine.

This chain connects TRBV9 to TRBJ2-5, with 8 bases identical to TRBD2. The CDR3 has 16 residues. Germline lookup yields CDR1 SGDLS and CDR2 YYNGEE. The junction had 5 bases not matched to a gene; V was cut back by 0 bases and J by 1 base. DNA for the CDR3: TGTGCCAGCAGCGTAGGTACTAGCGGCATCCAAGAGACCCAGTACTTC. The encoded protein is CASSVGTSGIQETQYF.

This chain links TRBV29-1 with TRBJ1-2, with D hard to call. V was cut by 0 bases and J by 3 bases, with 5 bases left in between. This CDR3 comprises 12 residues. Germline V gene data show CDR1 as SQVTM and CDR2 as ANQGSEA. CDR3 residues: CSVEDSYYGYTF. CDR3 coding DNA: TGCAGCGTTGAAGACAGCTACTATGGCTACACCTTC.